The sequence of this T cell receptor (beta chain) was determined in a study of OX40 agonist ivuxolimab in advanced cancers. In the study overall: Patients received ivuxolimab, an intravenous treatment, every 2 weeks at 0.01 to 10 mg/kg. Of the patients, three showed partial responses, one with hepatocellular carcinoma and two with cutaneous melanoma. Past anti-PD-1, anti-PD-L1 or anti-CTLA-4 therapy was accepted, and roughly 38% had received some.

CDR1 is MNHEY, CDR2 SMNVEV, per germline (reference sequence). Trimming took 6 bases from V and 0 from J, leaving 6 bases between them. There are 12 residues in the CDR3. Here immunoSEQ multiplex PCR was the method, and the copy in TCRdb shows in-frame clones only, minus some. The sample gives about 26,000 clones, around 90% of which show up once; roughly a fifth is in the top ten. Baseline was the first blood sampling point, followed by cycle 4 day 1 and cycle 7 day 1. The chain has TRBV27 and TRBJ2-7; TRBD1 is a possible D gene (6 bases). The sample in question was CD4+ or CD8+ T cells sorted from blood, obtained in a trial of the OX40 agonist ivuxolimab. This TCR was recovered from an adult with an advanced solid tumor such as melanoma, head and neck, liver or kidney cancer. The CDR3 protein is CASRGASYEQYF. The CDR3 DNA reads as TGTGCCAGCAGGGGGGCCTCCTACGAGCAGTACTTC.